These 29 T cell receptor beta chains share one sample of origin, sequenced in a study of T cell responses to AZD1222 COVID-19 vaccine. Method: immunoSEQ multiplex PCR; TCRdb's copy keeps in-frame clones and lacks some. Of 100,000 or so clones in the sample, approximately 90% are singletons; the top ten hold 5%. Material: peripheral blood, obtained on day 0 of AZD1222 vaccination. The source is an adult in good health.

This rearrangement joins TRBV5-1 to TRBJ2-3; D might be TRBD1 (6 bases). Germline lookup yields CDR1 SGHRS and CDR2 YFSETQ. V dropped 4 bases and J dropped 2 bases, with 11 bases sitting between them. CDR3 length: 14 amino acids. CDR3 protein: CASSTGQLTDTQYF. The CDR3 DNA follows: TGCGCCAGCAGCACCGGACAGCTCACAGATACGCAGTATTTT.

The chain has TRBV6-1 and TRBJ1-2, with D hard to call. This CDR3 has 14 amino acids. CDR1 is MNHNS and CDR2 is SASEGT in the germline V gene. Trimming cost V 2 bases and J 5 bases, with 12 bases left between them. The CDR3 DNA reads TGTGCCAGCAGTGAACCAGGCAGAATGTATGGCTACACCTTC. Protein sequence: CASSEPGRMYGYTF.

This clone was observed a single time. The V and J genes are TRBV29-1 and TRBJ1-2, with unresolved D. V was clipped by 4 bases and J by 5 bases, with 8 bases between them. Looked up from germline, CDR1 is SQVTM and CDR2 is ANQGSEA. The CDR3 consists of 11 residues. The CDR3 loop is CSVGGSYGYTF. The CDR3 DNA reads as TGCAGCGTTGGGGGTTCGTATGGCTACACCTTC. The full variable domain, its missing parts supplied by reference TRBV29-1 and TRBJ1-2, is SAVISQKPSRDICQRGTSLTIQCQVDSQVTMMFWYRQQPGQSLTLIATANQGSEATYESGFVIDKFPISRPNLTFSTLTVSNMSPEDSSIYLCSVGGSYGYTFGSGTRLTVV.

The J gene is TRBJ2-7, the V gene TRBV25-1; no definite D call. Trimming stripped 6 bases from V and 3 bases from J, with 15 bases between. The CDR3 has 14 amino acids. The V gene's germline CDR1 is MGHDK and CDR2 SYGVNS. In nucleotides, the CDR3 is TGTGCCAGCAGCGAACGTGGGCCAAGCTACGAGCAGTACTTC. Its protein product is CASSERGPSYEQYF.

This chain connects TRBV15 to TRBJ2-7; tentative D call: TRBD1 (6 bases). The CDR3 sequence is 13 residues long. Trimming stripped 3 bases from V and 1 base from J, with 7 bases between. In germline, CDR1 is LNHNV, CDR2 YYDKDF (reference sequence). The CDR3 region has the DNA TGTGCCACCAGCAGCGGACAGTCCTACGAGCAGTACTTC. It encodes CATSSGQSYEQYF.

The sample holds a few counts of this clone. Here the CDR3 reads CASSARGSGELFF. The CDR3 DNA is TGTGCCAGCAGTGCGCGGGGATCCGGGGAGCTGTTTTTT. This chain joins TRBV6-6 and TRBJ2-2; D may be TRBD2 (6 bases). CDR3 length: 13 amino acids. Germline CDR1 and CDR2: MNHNY and SVGAGI (reference sequence). V gave up 5 bases and J gave up 6 bases, with 10 bases separating them.

The V call is TRBV27, the J call TRBJ1-2, with D tentatively TRBD1 (5 bases). Trimming took 5 bases from V and 0 from J, leaving 22 bases between them. The germline gives CDR1 MNHEY, CDR2 SMNVEV (reference sequence). The CDR3 extends over 18 amino acids. CDR3 nucleotide sequence: TGTGCCAGCAGTCCCTTACTTCAGGGAAAGGGGTCTAACTATGGCTACACCTTC. The encoded protein is CASSPLLQGKGSNYGYTF.

This chain connects TRBV6-2 or TRBV6-3 to TRBJ1-1, with 8 bases matching TRBD1. V trimming: 6 bases; J trimming: 4 bases; junction bases outside the gene matches: 4. The germline V gene encodes CDR1 MNHEY and CDR2 SVGEGT. The CDR3 extends over 13 amino acids. The CDR3 loop reads CASSLTGGTEAFF. The CDR3 region has the DNA TGTGCCAGCAGCCTCACAGGGGGCACTGAAGCTTTCTTT.

The chain is built from TRBV27 and TRBJ1-1, with a tentative D call TRBD1 (5 bases). CDR1 and CDR2 from the germline V gene are MNHEY and SMNVEV (reference sequence). The CDR3 has 13 amino acids. Trimming pared 8 bases from V and 0 bases from J, leaving 10 bases between. DNA for the CDR3: TGTGCCAGCCAGGACACCATGAACACTGAAGCTTTCTTT. It yields the protein CASQDTMNTEAFF.

This chain connects TRBV19 to TRBJ2-1, with D possibly called TRBD1 or TRBD2 (6 bases each). Germline V CDR1 and CDR2: LNHDA, SQIVND (reference sequence). CDR3 length equals 14 residues. V lost 1 base, J lost 8 bases, and 12 bases lay in between. CDR3 sequence reads: CASSIAGARDEQFF. CDR3 in DNA: TGTGCCAGTAGTATAGCGGGGGCCAGGGATGAGCAGTTCTTC. The entire variable domain, with the rest obtained from reference TRBV19 and TRBJ2-1, is as follows: DGGITQSPKYLFRKEGQNVTLSCEQNLNHDAMYWYRQDPGQGLRLIYYSQIVNDFQKGDIAEGYSVSREKKESFPLTVTSAQKNPTAFYLCASSIAGARDEQFFGPGTRLTVL.

CDR3 DNA sequence: TGTGCCAGTAGCAGCGGGAGCATCAGCAATGAGCAGTTCTTC. The encoded protein is CASSSGSISNEQFF. The chain is built from TRBV19 and TRBJ2-1, with 8 bases identical to TRBD2. The germline CDR1 and CDR2 sequences are LNHDA and SQIVND (reference sequence). The CDR3 is 14 residues long. V gave up 6 bases and J gave up 6 bases; unmatched junction bases: 7.

This chain uses TRBV7-8 with TRBJ1-1; D unresolved. CDR1 and CDR2 from the germline V gene are SGHVS and FQNEAQ. CDR3 length: 15 amino acids. Trimming cost V 1 base and J 1 base, with 10 bases left between them. The CDR3 here is CASSLDAGRNTEAFF. In DNA, the CDR3 is TGTGCCAGCAGCTTAGATGCGGGCCGGAACACTGAAGCTTTCTTT. Using reference TRBV7-8 and TRBJ1-1 for the parts outside the CDR3, the full variable domain is GAGVSQSPRYKVAKRGQDVALRCDPISGHVSLFWYQQALGQGPEFLTYFQNEAQLDKSGLPSDRFFAERPEGSVSTLKIQRTQQEDSAVYLCASSLDAGRNTEAFFGQGTRLTVV.

This chain joins TRBV7-9 and TRBJ2-1; tentative D call: TRBD1 (6 bases). Germline V gene data show CDR1 as SEHNR and CDR2 as FQNEAQ (reference sequence). The CDR3 loop spans 13 amino acids. V dropped 3 bases and J dropped 4 bases, with 7 bases sitting between them. The CDR3 sequence: CASSLTGYNEQFF. CDR3 DNA sequence: TGTGCCAGCAGCTTGACAGGTTACAATGAGCAGTTCTTC.

The chain recombines TRBV7-9 with TRBJ1-3; D not resolved. Trimming left V 4 bases short and J 2 bases short, with 9 bases between. CDR1 SEHNR and CDR2 FQNEAQ come from the germline V gene (reference sequence). The CDR3 sequence is 14 residues long. In DNA, the CDR3 is TGTGCCAGCAGCTCATCGACCGCTGGAAACACCATATATTTT. Protein product: CASSSSTAGNTIYF.

The chain employs TRBV3-1 (or the pseudogene TRBV3-2) and TRBJ2-5; 10 nucleotides match TRBD2. The CDR3 has 15 residues. Germline CDR1 LGHDT, CDR2 YNNKEL (reference sequence). V shed 8 bases, J shed 5 bases, and the junction held 11 bases outside the gene matches. The chain's CDR3 is CASEDSGRRGETQYF. CDR3 sequence (DNA): TGTGCCAGCGAGGATAGCGGGAGGCGGGGGGAGACCCAGTACTTC.

The rearrangement uses TRBV6-5 and TRBJ2-3; the D gene could be TRBD1 or TRBD2 (5 bases each). CDR3 size: 15 residues. V was shortened by 5 bases and J by 2 bases, with 14 bases between the two germline ends. From germline, CDR1 is MNHEY and CDR2 SVGAGI. Here the CDR3 reads CASSPGTVPTDTQYF. CDR3 nucleotide sequence: TGTGCCAGCAGTCCCGGGACGGTCCCCACAGATACGCAGTATTTT.

In DNA, the CDR3 is TGTGCCAGCAGTTACGGCGGCTATGGCTACACCTTC. Its translation: CASSYGGYGYTF. The rearrangement links TRBV6-2 or TRBV6-3 to TRBJ1-2; D unclear. The CDR3 has 12 residues. V lost 2 bases, J lost 4 bases, and 5 bases lay in between. Germline lookup yields CDR1 MNHEY and CDR2 SVGEGT.

V gene TRBV3-1 (or the pseudogene TRBV3-2) combines with J gene TRBJ1-3; no definite D call. The V gene's germline CDR1 is LGHDT and CDR2 YNNKEL (reference sequence). Trimming cost V 1 base and J 2 bases, with 6 bases left between them. The CDR3 runs 14 residues. In DNA form, the CDR3 reads TGTGCCAGCAGCCAAGCACACGCTGGAAACACCATATATTTT. Encoded protein: CASSQAHAGNTIYF.

The chain recombines TRBV7-6 with TRBJ2-2; 9 bases agree with TRBD2. The V segment lost 5 bases and the J segment 8 bases; nucleotides outside the gene matches: 12. Germline lookup yields CDR1 SGHVS and CDR2 FNYEAQ. This CDR3 has 16 residues. The CDR3 DNA reads as TGTGCCAGCAGCAGTGACTTAGCGGGAGCGGGAGGGGAGCTGTTTTTT. Amino acids: CASSSDLAGAGGELFF.

This clone was observed a single time. The chain uses TRBV6-1 and TRBJ2-7, with D maybe TRBD2 (6 bases). V was shortened by 2 bases and J by 2 bases, with 22 bases between the two germline ends. CDR3 length: 18 amino acids. Germline assignment: CDR1 MNHNS and CDR2 SASEGT. In nucleotides, the CDR3 is TGTGCCAGCAGTGAAAAGTTCGGGTCGGAGGGAATAACCTACGAGCAGTACTTC. It codes for CASSEKFGSEGITYEQYF.

This clone was seen only a few times. The rearrangement links TRBV2 to TRBJ2-3; TRBD1 might be the D (6 bases). CDR3 length equals 16 residues. The germline V gene has CDR1 SNHLY and CDR2 FYNNEI. V dropped 4 bases and J dropped 2 bases, with 16 bases sitting between them. The CDR3 region has the DNA TGTGCCAGCAGTGTGTACAGGGTAACTCTCACAGATACGCAGTATTTT. Translated, it gives CASSVYRVTLTDTQYF.

This clone was counted a single time. V usage is TRBV15 and J usage is TRBJ1-1, with TRBD1 as a possible D gene (5 bases). There are 17 residues in the CDR3. V lost 1 base and J 5 bases, leaving 20 bases between the germline ends. Germline loops: CDR1 LNHNV, CDR2 YYDKDF (reference sequence). The CDR3 sequence: CATSRATGTNLGTEAFF. CDR3 nucleotides: TGTGCCACCAGCAGAGCTACCGGGACTAACCTGGGAACTGAAGCTTTCTTT. Looking up the rest from reference TRBV15 and TRBJ1-1 gives the full variable domain: DAMVIQNPRYQVTQFGKPVTLSCSQTLNHNVMYWYQQKSSQAPKLLFHYYDKDFNNEADTPDNFQSRRPNTSFCFLDIRSPGLGDTAMYLCATSRATGTNLGTEAFFGQGTRLTVV.

The rearrangement uses TRBV10-3 and TRBJ2-7, with TRBD2 identical over 12 bases. Trimming at V came to 6 bases and at J to 2 bases, leaving 2 bases not matched to a gene. The germline V gene encodes CDR1 ENHRY and CDR2 SYGVKD. The length of the CDR3 is 14 residues. This CDR3 is CAIRASGRAYEQYF. The CDR3 DNA reads TGTGCCATCAGGGCTAGCGGGAGGGCCTACGAGCAGTACTTC.

This chain uses TRBV14 with TRBJ2-5; D remains unclear. V gave up 0 bases and J gave up 5 bases, with 4 bases separating them. CDR1 SGHDN and CDR2 FVKESK come from the germline V gene. This CDR3 contains 12 residues. The CDR3 nucleotides are TGTGCCAGCAGCCAAGATGGGGAGACCCAGTACTTC. This sequence encodes CASSQDGETQYF. The entire variable domain, with the rest obtained from reference TRBV14 and TRBJ2-5, is as follows: EAGVTQFPSHSVIEKGQTVTLRCDPISGHDNLYWYRRVMGKEIKFLLHFVKESKQDESGMPNNRFLAERTGGTYSTLKVQPAELEDSGVYFCASSQDGETQYFGPGTRLLVL.

This clone showed up just a few times. The V call is TRBV6-5, the J call TRBJ1-6, with 9 bases identical to TRBD1. There are 16 residues in the CDR3. Germline V CDR1 and CDR2: MNHEY, SVGAGI. V was pared by 0 bases and J by 9 bases, with 6 bases of the junction left unmatched. The CDR3 reads CASSYSGGQGFSPLHF. CDR3 nucleotides: TGTGCCAGCAGTTACTCAGGGGGACAGGGATTTTCACCCCTCCACTTT.

V gene TRBV19 combines with J gene TRBJ2-1; the D gene is possibly TRBD1 (6 bases). With 4 bases removed from V and 9 bases from J, the gap between germline ends came to 13 bases. CDR3 length: 13 amino acids. Germline CDR1 is LNHDA and CDR2 is SQIVND (reference sequence). The CDR3 here is CASSSRLGGEQFF. The CDR3 nucleotides are TGTGCCAGTAGTAGTCGTTTAGGGGGTGAGCAGTTCTTC.

The V and J genes are TRBV3-1 (or the pseudogene TRBV3-2) and TRBJ1-3; the D is unclear. Looked up from germline, CDR1 is LGHDT and CDR2 is YNNKEL (reference sequence). V was clipped by 1 base and J by 7 bases, with 11 bases between them. CDR3 length: 14 amino acids. The CDR3 sequence is CASSQGETPNTIYF. The CDR3, as DNA: TGTGCCAGCAGCCAAGGGGAAACACCTAACACCATATATTTT.

This chain connects TRBV5-1 to TRBJ2-7, with D perhaps matching TRBD2 (6 bases). CDR1 is SGHRS and CDR2 is YFSETQ in the germline V gene. V lost 1 base and J 1 base, leaving 9 bases between the germline ends. The CDR3 contains 14 residues. The CDR3 DNA is TGCGCCAGCAGCTTGTTAGCGGCGTCCTACGAGCAGTACTTC. Translated: CASSLLAASYEQYF.

V gene TRBV19 combines with J gene TRBJ2-2, with a tentative D call TRBD1 (5 bases). The CDR3 has 14 residues. V lost 6 bases to trimming and J lost 2 bases, with 10 bases between them. Germline-derived CDR1 and CDR2 are LNHDA and SQIVND (reference sequence). The CDR3 protein is CASRWQGNTGELFF. For the CDR3, the DNA is TGTGCCAGTAGGTGGCAGGGAAACACCGGGGAGCTGTTTTTT.